Presented here are 28 T cell receptor beta chains from one specimen sequenced in a study of blood T cell repertoires in COVID-19. Some clones are missing from TCRdb's copy, which holds only in-frame ones; the method was immunoSEQ multiplex PCR. The data hold 60,000 to 90,000 clones, with around 84% observed a single time. Sequences were obtained from peripheral blood. These TCRs come from a man aged 60-69 years with COVID-19, enrolled during active disease.

This clone was detected a few times. The J gene is TRBJ1-2, the V gene TRBV6-5; TRBD1 is a possible D gene (6 bases). This CDR3 spans 12 amino acids. Trimming took 5 bases from V and 2 from J, leaving 6 bases between them. Germline-derived CDR1 and CDR2 are MNHEY and SVGAGI. CDR3 nucleotides: TGTGCCAGCAGTACAGGGAACTATGGCTACACCTTC. This sequence encodes CASSTGNYGYTF.

J is TRBJ2-1 and V is TRBV18; 8 bases are a match to TRBD2. There are 15 residues in the CDR3. Germline-derived CDR1 and CDR2 are KGHSH and LQKENI. The ends lost 3 bases at V and 2 bases at J; junction bases unmatched: 3. CDR3 nucleotide sequence: TGTGCCAGCTCACCGGGTAGCGGGGCCTACAATGAGCAGTTCTTC. Translating it yields CASSPGSGAYNEQFF.

This clone occurred a few times. CDR3 region: CSVVATVNTEAFF. The CDR3 DNA reads as TGCAGCGTTGTCGCTACCGTGAACACTGAAGCTTTCTTT. The chain joins TRBV29-1 to TRBJ1-1; the D is unclear. The V end was cut by 4 bases, the J end by 0 bases, with 9 bases between. Germline V gene lookup returns CDR1 SQVTM and CDR2 ANQGSEA. The CDR3 loop spans 13 amino acids.

The chain links TRBV5-5 to TRBJ1-6; possibly TRBD1 for D (6 bases). The germline V and J ends were trimmed by 0 bases and 11 bases, with 24 bases remaining between them. The length of the CDR3 is 18 residues. Germline V gene lookup returns CDR1 SGHKS and CDR2 YYEKEE (reference sequence). The CDR3, as DNA: TGTGCCAGCAGCTTGGCCCAAAACAACAGGGAGCGCTTAGCACCCCTCCACTTT. Translating gives CASSLAQNNRERLAPLHF.

This clone has more than one count but fewer than ten. This chain connects TRBV5-6 to TRBJ1-1, with 7 bases that match TRBD1. The CDR3 spans 14 residues. Germline V CDR1 and CDR2: SGHDT, YYEEEE. V lost 2 bases and J lost 11; bases outside the gene matches: 12. CDR3 sequence reads: CASSLDRVQRKAFF. DNA for the CDR3: TGTGCCAGCAGCTTAGACAGGGTGCAGCGGAAGGCTTTCTTT.

This chain uses TRBV20-1 with TRBJ1-5; D possibly corresponds to TRBD1 (5 bases). V was clipped by 3 bases and J by 5 bases, with 17 bases between them. The CDR3 loop spans 15 amino acids. The V gene's germline CDR1 is DFQATT and CDR2 SNEGSKA (reference sequence). In DNA, the CDR3 is TGCAGTGCTAGTAATAGGGGAGGGAAAGATCAGCCCCAGCATTTT. Encoded protein: CSASNRGGKDQPQHF.

The rearrangement links TRBV29-1 to TRBJ1-1; no definite D call. Germline V CDR1 and CDR2: SQVTM, ANQGSEA. This CDR3 has 15 residues. Trimming pared 6 bases from V and 5 bases from J, leaving 22 bases between. The CDR3 here is CSVSESPGEGTEAFF. The CDR3 nucleotides read TGCAGCGTAAGTGAGTCCCCCGGGGAAGGGACTGAAGCTTTCTTT.

The V call is TRBV2, the J call TRBJ1-6; D unresolved. V was trimmed by 0 bases and J by 9 bases, leaving 9 bases between them. CDR1 and CDR2 (germline): SNHLY, FYNNEI. The CDR3 extends over 14 amino acids. CDR3 loop: CASSEAPPGSPLHF. CDR3 DNA: TGTGCCAGCAGTGAAGCCCCACCGGGTTCACCCCTCCACTTT.

The chain uses TRBV5-1 and TRBJ2-3; 11 bases map to TRBD2. Trimming at V came to 3 bases and at J to 1 base, leaving 7 bases not matched to a gene. CDR3 size: 17 residues. CDR1 and CDR2 from the germline V gene are SGHRS and YFSETQ. In nucleotides, the CDR3 is TGCGCCAGCAGCTCGGGACTAGCGGTTGGAGGCACAGATACGCAGTATTTT. It is translated as CASSSGLAVGGTDTQYF.

J is TRBJ1-6 and V is TRBV5-1; the match to TRBD1 covers 9 bases. Trimming took 0 bases from V and 4 from J; bases not matched to a gene: 5. Germline CDR1 SGHRS, CDR2 YFSETQ. This CDR3 is 17 amino acids long. CDR3 loop: CASSLDGQGLYNSPLHF. In DNA, the CDR3 is TGCGCCAGCAGCTTGGACGGACAGGGGCTATATAATTCACCCCTCCACTTT.

V and J are TRBV4-2 and TRBJ2-7, with 7 positions matching TRBD2. In germline, CDR1 is LGHNA, CDR2 YNFKEQ. The CDR3 runs 18 residues. After removal of 0 bases from V and 0 bases from J, the junction contained 11 bases not matched to a gene. DNA of the CDR3: TGTGCCAGCAGCCAAGAGTTTGGCGGGAGTGAAACCTCCTACGAGCAGTACTTC. Translating gives CASSQEFGGSETSYEQYF.

The chain links TRBV30 to TRBJ1-2, with D uncertain. The germline V gene encodes CDR1 GTSNPN and CDR2 SVGIG (reference sequence). This CDR3 has 14 residues. V gave up 4 bases and J gave up 0 bases, with 12 bases separating them. Here the CDR3 DNA reads TGTGCCTGGACCCGGGAGGTTACTAACTATGGCTACACCTTC. Translated: CAWTREVTNYGYTF.

The chain combines TRBV5-6 with TRBJ1-6; the D gene is possibly TRBD1 (5 bases). The germline CDR1 and CDR2 sequences are SGHDT and YYEEEE. V was shortened by 2 bases and J by 8 bases, with 17 bases between the two germline ends. The CDR3 sequence is 16 residues long. CDR3 in amino acids: CASSFRPGGAHSPLHF. CDR3 coding DNA: TGTGCCAGCAGCTTTCGCCCCGGAGGGGCACATTCACCCCTCCACTTT.

This chain connects TRBV18 to TRBJ2-7; a possible D gene is TRBD1 (6 bases). CDR3 length equals 14 residues. Trimming pared 0 bases from V and 7 bases from J, leaving 13 bases between. The germline CDR1 and CDR2 sequences are KGHSH and LQKENI. The CDR3, as DNA: TGTGCCAGCTCACCACCTTTTGACCAGGGGGAGCAGTACTTC. The encoded protein is CASSPPFDQGEQYF. The full variable domain, completed using reference TRBV18 and TRBJ2-7, is NAGVMQNPRHLVRRRGQEARLRCSPMKGHSHVYWYRQLPEEGLKFMVYLQKENIIDESGMPKERFSAEFPKEGPSILRIQQVVRGDSAAYFCASSPPFDQGEQYFGPGTRLTVT.

The chain recombines TRBV5-1 with TRBJ2-7; perhaps TRBD1 as D (7 bases). Trimming pared 4 bases from V and 6 bases from J, leaving 17 bases between. Germline lookup yields CDR1 SGHRS and CDR2 YFSETQ. This CDR3 spans 14 amino acids. The CDR3 sequence: CASSAGQQGGEQYF. CDR3 nucleotide sequence: TGCGCCAGCAGCGCGGGACAGCAGGGGGGCGAGCAGTACTTC.

J is TRBJ2-7 and V is TRBV6-5; the D gene is possibly TRBD1 (5 bases). Trimming removed 2 bases from V and 3 bases from J, with 14 bases in between. The CDR3 is 15 amino acids. Germline V CDR1 and CDR2: MNHEY, SVGAGI. The CDR3 coding sequence is TGTGCCAGCAGTTACGCGACACTTCAGGGCTACGAGCAGTACTTC. Protein sequence: CASSYATLQGYEQYF.

This clone has a handful of counts. The chain is built from TRBV21-1 and TRBJ1-5; the DNA was not used to check the table's D call, TRBD1. TRBV21-1 is a pseudogene locus. The CDR3 is made up of 14 amino acids. CDR3 in amino acids: CASSYRGINQPQHF. Written as DNA, the CDR3 is TGTGCCAGCAGCTACAGGGGCATCAATCAGCCCCAGCATTTT.

This clone was counted a single time. The rearrangement links TRBV4-1 to TRBJ1-2, with D uncertain. In germline, CDR1 is MGHRA, CDR2 YSYEKL. The CDR3 has 15 residues. V lost 0 bases and J 6 bases, leaving 14 bases between the germline ends. The CDR3 sequence: CASSQDVVSIDGYTF. CDR3 DNA: TGCGCCAGCAGCCAAGATGTGGTCAGTATTGATGGCTACACCTTC.

The rearrangement joins TRBV7-2 to TRBJ1-4; 8 bases map to TRBD1. Germline V gives CDR1 SGHTA, CDR2 FQGNSA. This CDR3 has 15 residues. Trimming took 4 bases from V and 3 from J; bases not matched to a gene: 4. CDR3: CASSYQGASNEKLFF. CDR3 coding DNA: TGTGCCAGCAGCTATCAGGGGGCTTCTAATGAAAAACTGTTTTTT.

The chain recombines TRBV5-1 with TRBJ2-5, with a weak D call TRBD1 (6 bases). V lost 1 base, J lost 2 bases, and 9 bases lay in between. This CDR3 spans 14 amino acids. Germline CDR1 and CDR2: SGHRS and YFSETQ. CDR3 sequence: CASSLYGTQETQYF. In DNA, the CDR3 is TGCGCCAGCAGCTTGTACGGGACACAAGAGACCCAGTACTTC.

The rearrangement links TRBV12-3 or TRBV12-4 to TRBJ2-7, with D perhaps matching TRBD2 (5 bases). The CDR3 consists of 13 residues. V lost 7 bases and J 3 bases, leaving 13 bases between the germline ends. The CDR3 protein is CASTGPEGYEQYF. The CDR3 bases are TGTGCCAGCACCGGCCCTGAGGGCTACGAGCAGTACTTC.

The sample holds a few counts of this clone. V and J are TRBV28 and TRBJ2-7; TRBD1 matches at 7 bases. Germline assignment: CDR1 MDHEN and CDR2 SYDVKM. There are 16 residues in the CDR3. J gave up 3 bases and V 6 bases, and 14 bases lay outside the gene matches. The CDR3 nucleotides read TGTGCCAGCAGACAAACCCCGACAGGGCAGGGCTACGAGCAGTACTTC. It encodes CASRQTPTGQGYEQYF.

The gene calls are TRBV24-1 and TRBJ2-2; 8 nucleotides match TRBD1. This CDR3 has 16 amino acids. J was trimmed by 4 bases and V by 5 bases; bases with no gene match: 8. Germline assignment: CDR1 KGHDR and CDR2 SFDVKD. CDR3 loop: CATSASGTGVTGELFF. The CDR3 DNA is TGTGCCACCAGTGCCTCCGGGACAGGAGTCACCGGGGAGCTGTTTTTT.

The chain recombines TRBV2 with TRBJ1-5; D not certain. Germline V gene lookup returns CDR1 SNHLY and CDR2 FYNNEI. The ends were cut back, 7 bases at V and 2 bases at J, with 9 bases in the middle. The CDR3 extends over 13 amino acids. Here the CDR3 reads CASIEGGNQPQHF. For the CDR3, the DNA is TGTGCCAGCATTGAGGGAGGCAATCAGCCCCAGCATTTT. The whole variable domain, filled in from reference TRBV2 and TRBJ1-5, reads EPEVTQTPSHQVTQMGQEVILRCVPISNHLYFYWYRQILGQKVEFLVSFYNNEISEKSEIFDDQFSVERPDGSNFTLKIRSTKLEDSAMYFCASIEGGNQPQHFGDGTRLSIL.

In this sample, this clone turned up a few times. The V gene is TRBV5-1, the J gene TRBJ1-1; D is perhaps TRBD1 (6 bases). The CDR3 is 13 amino acids. Germline CDR1 and CDR2: SGHRS and YFSETQ. Trimming stripped 7 bases from V and 5 bases from J, with 15 bases between. The DNA of the CDR3 is TGCGCCAGCTCCCCTTGGACAGAGACTGAAGCTTTCTTT. It translates to CASSPWTETEAFF.

The V call is TRBV7-9, the J call TRBJ2-1, with TRBD2 matching over 10 bases. The length of the CDR3 is 16 residues. Germline-derived CDR1 and CDR2 are SEHNR and FQNEAQ (reference sequence). The junction had 14 bases not matched to a gene; V was cut back by 10 bases and J by 5 bases. CDR3 DNA: TGTGCCACCCGCCGGACTAGCGGAGCATGGGACAATGAGCAGTTCTTC. Its protein product is CATRRTSGAWDNEQFF. Drawing the rest from reference TRBV7-9 and TRBJ2-1, the complete variable domain is DTGVSQNPRHKITKRGQNVTFRCDPISEHNRLYWYRQTLGQGPEFLTYFQNEAQLEKSRLLSDRFSAERPKGSFSTLEIQRTEQGDSAMYLCATRRTSGAWDNEQFFGPGTRLTVL.

This clone was counted only a few times. The CDR3 reads CASSLAWRGDLYEQYF. The CDR3 region has the DNA TGTGCCAGCAGCTTAGCTTGGCGGGGGGACCTCTACGAGCAGTACTTC. This rearrangement joins TRBV7-2 to TRBJ2-7; 8 bases are shared with TRBD2. Per the germline V gene, CDR1 is SGHTA and CDR2 is FQGNSA. The trim removed 0 bases at V and 3 bases at J, leaving 7 bases unmatched. The CDR3 runs 16 residues.

The V call is TRBV2, the J call TRBJ1-4, with D hard to call. The CDR3 is made up of 17 amino acids. Germline V gene sequence: CDR1 SNHLY, CDR2 FYNNEI. Trimming stripped 6 bases from V and 1 base from J, with 18 bases between. The DNA of the CDR3 is TGTGCCAGCAGCCCTACCGGGCTCCGGGGAACTAATGAAAAACTGTTTTTT. Translation gives CASSPTGLRGTNEKLFF.